What follows are 13 T cell receptor beta chains derived from one specimen sequenced in a study of T cells in Graves' hyperthyroidism and ophthalmopathy. TCR beta CDR3 region amplification was performed from RNA transcripts. A first-round RT-PCR of the TCR CDR3 used the HTBI primer set. MiXCR, run by TCRdb on the multiplex PCR reads, gives a single entry per CDR3 protein. The sample records 200,000 to 250,000 distinct CDR3 sequences, about 15% being singletons. The specimen sequenced was blood. The source is a man in his fifties with Graves' hyperthyroidism.

This clonotype was seen many times. The chain recombines TRBV11-2 with TRBJ1-1; 7 nucleotides line up with TRBD1. The CDR3 extends over 16 amino acids. V lost 7 bases, J lost 4 bases, and 15 bases stayed unmatched. Germline lookup yields CDR1 SGHAT and CDR2 FQNNGV. This CDR3 is CASKTGTWGGGTEAFF. In DNA form, the CDR3 reads TGTGCCAGCAAGACAGGGACATGGGGTGGTGGCACTGAAGCTTTCTTT.

This clonotype was counted many times. In nucleotides, the CDR3 is TGTGCCTTGTCCCGGGACAGGGCAAGGGCCTATGGCTACACCTTC. The encoded protein is CALSRDRARAYGYTF. This chain joins TRBV30 and TRBJ1-2; 9 nucleotides match TRBD1. The CDR3 totals 15 residues. The germline CDR1 and CDR2 sequences are GTSNPN and SVGIG (reference sequence). After removal of 7 bases from V and 4 bases from J, the junction contained 13 bases not matched to a gene.

This clonotype was seen ten or more times. The chain carries TRBV6-1 and TRBJ2-1, with 10 bases fitting TRBD1. With V trimmed by 5 bases and J by 2 bases, 3 bases remained unmatched. The CDR3 extends over 15 amino acids. From germline, CDR1 is MNHNS and CDR2 SASEGT. The CDR3 region is CASSLGTGAYNEQFF. DNA of the CDR3: TGTGCCAGCAGTCTCGGGACAGGGGCCTACAATGAGCAGTTCTTC.

The count of this clonotype is one. The V call is TRBV20-1, the J call TRBJ2-7; 9 positions agree with TRBD2. The CDR3 loop spans 12 amino acids. Germline CDR1 reads DFQATT; CDR2 reads SNEGSKA (reference sequence). The CDR3 is CSVELAGYEQYF. In DNA form, the CDR3 reads TGCAGCGTTGAACTAGCGGGCTACGAGCAGTACTTC.

The table lists this clonotype with many counts. The CDR3 sequence is CASSHSVTEAFF. The CDR3 DNA is TGTGCCAGCAGCCATTCTGTCACTGAAGCTTTCTTT. The rearrangement uses TRBV3-1 and TRBJ1-1; D remains unclear. V lost 3 bases to trimming and J lost 4 bases, with 6 bases between them. The CDR3 extends over 12 amino acids. CDR1 and CDR2 from the germline V gene are LGHDT and YNNKEL (reference sequence).

Many counts were recorded for this clonotype. The chain joins TRBV5-1 to TRBJ2-6; no clear D. The V and J ends lost 0 bases and 2 bases respectively, with 6 bases between them. The CDR3 covers 15 residues. Germline loops: CDR1 SGHRS, CDR2 YFSETQ. DNA for the CDR3: TGCGCCAGCAGCTTGGAATCGGCTGGGGCCAACGTCCTGACTTTC. This codes for CASSLESAGANVLTF.

This clonotype was recorded at least ten times. This chain uses TRBV10-3 with TRBJ2-5; D gene ambiguous. Trimming shortened V by 2 bases and J by 1 base, and 11 bases separated the two germline ends. The CDR3 sequence is 15 residues long. Looked up from germline, CDR1 is ENHRY and CDR2 is SYGVKD. The CDR3 here is CAISERLTPQETQYF. The CDR3 DNA reads as TGTGCCATCAGTGAGAGGTTGACACCCCAAGAGACCCAGTACTTC.

The chain recombines TRBV7-9 with TRBJ2-2, with D tentatively TRBD2 (6 bases). Germline V gene sequence: CDR1 SEHNR, CDR2 FQNEAQ (reference sequence). Trimming shortened V by 4 bases and J by 5 bases, and 14 bases separated the two germline ends. The CDR3 is 15 amino acids. The CDR3 DNA reads as TGTGCCAGCAGCTCCGCGGCGGGGTTTACCGGGGAGCTGTTTTTT. The encoded protein is CASSSAAGFTGELFF.

This clonotype has at least ten counts. V and J are TRBV28 and TRBJ2-5, with TRBD2 identical over 13 bases. The junction had 9 bases not matched to a gene; V was cut back by 5 bases and J by 0 bases. From germline, CDR1 is MDHEN and CDR2 SYDVKM. The CDR3 runs 18 residues. CDR3 in DNA: TGTGCCAGCAGTCCATTTATGGGGACTAGCGGGAACCAAGAGACCCAGTACTTC. This gives the protein CASSPFMGTSGNQETQYF.

The rearrangement links TRBV4-3 to TRBJ2-7, with 9 bases aligning to TRBD1. The germline V gene has CDR1 LGHNA and CDR2 YSLEER. The CDR3 is 15 amino acids. The ends lost 3 bases at V and 4 bases at J; junction bases unmatched: 7. The CDR3 here is CASSQDRGPSYEQYF. The CDR3 bases are TGCGCCAGCAGCCAGGACAGGGGCCCTAGTTACGAGCAGTACTTC.

The rearrangement joins TRBV2 to TRBJ1-4, with D hard to call. V dropped 6 bases and J dropped 7 bases, with 18 bases sitting between them. The CDR3 runs to 15 residues. Germline lookup yields CDR1 SNHLY and CDR2 FYNNEI. The CDR3 is CASSVNGGRREKLFF. As DNA, the CDR3 is TGTGCCAGCAGCGTGAATGGAGGGCGTCGTGAAAAACTGTTTTTT.

This clonotype was observed a handful of times. V is TRBV4-2 and J is TRBJ2-3, with TRBD1 matching 10 bases. The CDR3 contains 15 residues. Germline lookup yields CDR1 LGHNA and CDR2 YNFKEQ. Trimming removed 3 bases from V and 6 bases from J; junction bases left unmatched: 6. In nucleotides, the CDR3 is TGTGCCAGCAGCCAGCCGGGACAGGGGATTGATACGCAGTATTTT. The encoded protein is CASSQPGQGIDTQYF.

The genes are TRBV2 and TRBJ2-2; 12 bases align to TRBD2. The germline V gene has CDR1 SNHLY and CDR2 FYNNEI. After removal of 7 bases from V and 6 bases from J, the junction contained 6 bases not matched to a gene. The CDR3 spans 15 residues. CDR3 sequence: CASKGGLAGSGELFF. The CDR3 DNA sequence: TGTGCCAGCAAAGGGGGACTAGCGGGCTCCGGGGAGCTGTTTTTT.